The 14 T cell receptor beta chains below come from one sample, sequenced in a study of CD8 T cells in Susac syndrome. It was with random hexamers that roughly 0.45 to 1 ug RNA was reverse transcribed. TCRdb re-derived calls from the immunoSEQ multiplex PCR reads in MiXCR, one entry per CDR3 protein. The table includes about 180,000 distinct CDR3 sequences, almost 96% detected once. The sample comprised CD4+ T cells from PBMCs. Every receptor here comes from a human donor with multiple sclerosis.

The J gene is TRBJ1-2, the V gene TRBV5-1, with D unresolved. Trimming left V 4 bases short and J 5 bases short, with 15 bases between. The germline CDR1 and CDR2 sequences are SGHRS and YFSETQ. There are 14 residues in the CDR3. CDR3 region: CASSGMAAQYGYTF. Written as DNA, the CDR3 is TGCGCCAGCAGCGGGATGGCAGCCCAGTATGGCTACACCTTC.

The rearrangement links TRBV20-1 to TRBJ1-5, with TRBD1 identical over 9 bases. J lost 7 bases, V lost 0 bases, and 4 bases had no gene match. The CDR3 spans 14 residues. Germline loops: CDR1 DFQATT, CDR2 SNEGSKA (reference sequence). The CDR3 DNA is TGCAGTGCTAGAGAGGGGACAGGGATCCAGCCCCAGCATTTT. Translating it yields CSAREGTGIQPQHF.

This chain links TRBV12-3 or TRBV12-4 with TRBJ2-7; D not resolved. This CDR3 has 14 residues. Deletions cut 6 bases from V and 0 bases from J, with 12 bases between. CDR3 sequence: CASRPGRTSYEQYF. CDR3 bases: TGTGCCAGCAGACCCGGACGGACCTCCTACGAGCAGTACTTC.

This clonotype has only a few counts. The genes are TRBV7-2 and TRBJ2-7; 9 bases align to TRBD1. The germline CDR1 and CDR2 sequences are SGHTA and FQGNSA. This CDR3 has 15 residues. Trimming took 1 base from V and 1 from J; bases not matched to a gene: 2. The CDR3 region is CASSLGQGGSYEQYF. CDR3 bases: TGTGCCAGCAGCTTAGGACAGGGGGGGTCCTACGAGCAGTACTTC.

This clonotype has just one count. The V call is TRBV2, the J call TRBJ2-7; D call uncertain. Germline lookup yields CDR1 SNHLY and CDR2 FYNNEI. The V and J ends lost 5 bases and 2 bases respectively, with 19 bases between them. The CDR3 sequence is 16 residues long. The CDR3 protein is CASSNVHQVLTYEQYF. The CDR3 DNA reads as TGTGCCAGCAGTAACGTGCATCAAGTGCTGACCTACGAGCAGTACTTC.

This clonotype has a single count. The V call is TRBV6-1, the J call TRBJ1-1, with D possibly matching TRBD1 (5 bases). The CDR3 is 14 amino acids. Germline V gene data show CDR1 as MNHNS and CDR2 as SASEGT. Trimming took 6 bases from V and 1 from J, leaving 12 bases between them. The CDR3 DNA is TGTGCCAGCAGGGGTGACGACAGGAACACTGAAGCTTTCTTT. This encodes CASRGDDRNTEAFF.

The V and J genes are TRBV6-1 and TRBJ2-7; weak D call: TRBD1 (6 bases). The germline V gene encodes CDR1 MNHNS and CDR2 SASEGT. Between the trimmed V and J ends, which lost 0 bases and 1 base, there was a span of 7 bases. This CDR3 contains 14 residues. CDR3 sequence (DNA): TGTGCCAGCAGTGAAGCGGACAGTTCCTACGAGCAGTACTTC. Its protein product is CASSEADSSYEQYF.

This sequence joins TRBV20-1 and TRBJ2-1; 8 bases fit TRBD1. This CDR3 spans 16 amino acids. Germline loops: CDR1 DFQATT, CDR2 SNEGSKA (reference sequence). The J segment lost 1 base and the V segment lost 1 base, leaving 6 bases of the junction unmatched. CDR3 nucleotides: TGCAGTGCTAGAGGTTCGGACAGGGTATCCTACAATGAGCAGTTCTTC. It translates to CSARGSDRVSYNEQFF.

The chain links TRBV12-3 or TRBV12-4 to TRBJ2-3; perhaps D is TRBD1 or TRBD2 (5 bases each). The CDR3 has 15 residues. Trimming cost V 1 base and J 0 bases, with 8 bases left between them. CDR3 sequence (DNA): TGTGCCAGCAGTTTAGGGGGACGGAGCACAGATACGCAGTATTTT. This codes for CASSLGGRSTDTQYF.

The rearrangement links TRBV30 to TRBJ1-2; 8 bases match TRBD1. The J segment lost 7 bases and the V segment lost 0 bases, leaving 4 bases of the junction unmatched. The CDR3 has 13 residues. Germline CDR1 is GTSNPN and CDR2 is SVGIG (reference sequence). The CDR3 nucleotides are TGTGCCTGGAGTGTACAAACAGGGGGTGGCTACACCTTC. Amino acid sequence: CAWSVQTGGGYTF.

The V and J genes are TRBV6-1 and TRBJ1-1, with D maybe TRBD1 (5 bases). Trimming stripped 2 bases from V and 11 bases from J, with 15 bases between. The CDR3 has 13 residues. CDR1 is MNHNS, CDR2 SASEGT, per germline. CDR3 DNA sequence: TGTGCCAGCAGTGAAAACCAGAGGGGTCGGGCTTTCTTT. It translates to CASSENQRGRAFF.

This chain connects TRBV29-1 to TRBJ2-7; D gene unclear. From germline, CDR1 is SQVTM and CDR2 ANQGSEA. Between the trimmed V and J ends, which lost 4 bases and 1 base, there was a span of 11 bases. The CDR3 contains 13 residues. CDR3 region: CSVGISRSYEQYF. The CDR3 coding sequence is TGCAGCGTTGGAATTTCCCGTTCCTACGAGCAGTACTTC.

The genes are TRBV12-3 or TRBV12-4 and TRBJ2-7, with 7 bases identical to TRBD2. This CDR3 spans 14 amino acids. V lost 6 bases and J lost 1; bases outside the gene matches: 6. DNA of the CDR3: TGTGCCAGCAGCTTGAACGGGGGGTCCTACGAGCAGTACTTC. Translation gives CASSLNGGSYEQYF.

V usage is TRBV29-1 and J usage is TRBJ2-3; TRBD2 matches at 7 bases. Germline-derived CDR1 and CDR2 are SQVTM and ANQGSEA. CDR3 length: 14 residues. The V and J ends lost 8 bases and 2 bases, in that order; junction bases with no gene match: 10. CDR3 amino acids: CSTRWAGDTDTQYF. In nucleotides, the CDR3 is TGCAGCACTCGTTGGGCGGGGGACACAGATACGCAGTATTTT.